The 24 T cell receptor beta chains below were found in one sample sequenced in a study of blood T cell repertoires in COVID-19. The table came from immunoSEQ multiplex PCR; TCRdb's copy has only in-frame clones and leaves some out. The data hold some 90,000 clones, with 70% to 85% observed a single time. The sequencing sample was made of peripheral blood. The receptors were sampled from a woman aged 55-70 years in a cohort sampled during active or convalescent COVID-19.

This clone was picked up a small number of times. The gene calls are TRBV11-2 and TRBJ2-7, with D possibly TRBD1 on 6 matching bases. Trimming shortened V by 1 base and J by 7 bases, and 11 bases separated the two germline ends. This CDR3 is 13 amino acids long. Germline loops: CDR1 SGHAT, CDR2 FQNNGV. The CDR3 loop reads CASSLVGRGEQYF. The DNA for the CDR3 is TGTGCCAGCAGCTTAGTCGGCAGGGGAGAGCAGTACTTC.

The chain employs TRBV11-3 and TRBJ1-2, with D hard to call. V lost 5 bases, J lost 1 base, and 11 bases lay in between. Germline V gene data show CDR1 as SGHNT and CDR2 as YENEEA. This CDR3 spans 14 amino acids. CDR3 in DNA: TGTGCCAGCAGCCTGGACGGAGGTAACTATGGCTACACCTTC. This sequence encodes CASSLDGGNYGYTF.

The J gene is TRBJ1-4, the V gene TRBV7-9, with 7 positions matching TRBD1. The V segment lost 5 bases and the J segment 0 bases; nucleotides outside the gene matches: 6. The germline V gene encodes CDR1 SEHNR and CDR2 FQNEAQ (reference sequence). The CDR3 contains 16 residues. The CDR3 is CASSTGQTPTNEKLFF. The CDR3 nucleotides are TGTGCCAGCAGCACGGGACAGACCCCAACTAATGAAAAACTGTTTTTT. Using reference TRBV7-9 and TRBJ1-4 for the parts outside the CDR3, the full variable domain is DTGVSQNPRHKITKRGQNVTFRCDPISEHNRLYWYRQTLGQGPEFLTYFQNEAQLEKSRLLSDRFSAERPKGSFSTLEIQRTEQGDSAMYLCASSTGQTPTNEKLFFGSGTQLSVL.

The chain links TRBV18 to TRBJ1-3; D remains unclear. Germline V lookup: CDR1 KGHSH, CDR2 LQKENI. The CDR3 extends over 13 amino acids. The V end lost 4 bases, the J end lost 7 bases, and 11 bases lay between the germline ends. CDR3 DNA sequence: TGTGCCAGCTCACAGACGGGAGGGAACACCATATATTTT. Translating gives CASSQTGGNTIYF.

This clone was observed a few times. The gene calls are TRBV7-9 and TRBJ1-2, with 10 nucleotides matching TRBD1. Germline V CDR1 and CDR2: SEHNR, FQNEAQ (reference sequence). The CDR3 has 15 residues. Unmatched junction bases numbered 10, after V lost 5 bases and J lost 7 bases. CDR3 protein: CASSVQGQGLGGYTF. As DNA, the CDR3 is TGTGCCAGCAGCGTTCAGGGACAGGGGCTTGGTGGCTACACCTTC.

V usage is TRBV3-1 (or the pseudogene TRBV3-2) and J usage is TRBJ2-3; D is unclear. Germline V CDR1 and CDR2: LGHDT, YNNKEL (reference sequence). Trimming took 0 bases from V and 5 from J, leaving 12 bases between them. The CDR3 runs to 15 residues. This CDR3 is CASSQENWAIDTQYF. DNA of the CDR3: TGTGCCAGCAGCCAAGAGAACTGGGCGATAGATACGCAGTATTTT.

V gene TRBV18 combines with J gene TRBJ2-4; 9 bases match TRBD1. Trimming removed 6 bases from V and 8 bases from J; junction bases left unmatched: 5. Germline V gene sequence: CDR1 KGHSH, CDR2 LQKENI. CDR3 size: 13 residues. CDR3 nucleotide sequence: TGTGCCAGCTCCCCGCGACAGGGGGACATTCAGTACTTC. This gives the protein CASSPRQGDIQYF.

The CDR3 DNA is TGTGCCAGCAGCTGGGGGACTACCGCCTACGAGCAGTACTTC. Its protein product is CASSWGTTAYEQYF. The chain carries TRBV5-4 and TRBJ2-7, with 7 nucleotides matching TRBD2. Germline V gives CDR1 SGHNT, CDR2 YYREEE (reference sequence). This CDR3 spans 14 amino acids. V shed 3 bases, J shed 2 bases, and the junction held 5 bases outside the gene matches.

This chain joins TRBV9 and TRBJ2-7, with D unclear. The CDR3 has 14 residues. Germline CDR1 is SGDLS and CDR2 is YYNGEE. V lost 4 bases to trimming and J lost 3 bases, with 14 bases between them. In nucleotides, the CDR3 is TGTGCCAGCAGCAAGCCAGGTGCCCTCTACGAGCAGTACTTC. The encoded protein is CASSKPGALYEQYF.

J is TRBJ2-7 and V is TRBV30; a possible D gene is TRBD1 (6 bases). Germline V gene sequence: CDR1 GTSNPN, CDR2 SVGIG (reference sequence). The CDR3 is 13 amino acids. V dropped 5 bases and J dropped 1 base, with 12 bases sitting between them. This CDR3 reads CAWGGGQSYEQYF. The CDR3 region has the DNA TGTGCCTGGGGGGGCGGACAGTCCTACGAGCAGTACTTC.

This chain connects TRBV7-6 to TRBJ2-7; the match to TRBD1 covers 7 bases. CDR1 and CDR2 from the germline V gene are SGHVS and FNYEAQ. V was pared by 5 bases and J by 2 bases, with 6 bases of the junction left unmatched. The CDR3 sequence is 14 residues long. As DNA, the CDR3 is TGTGCCAGCAGCCCTCGGGACAGAACCTACGAGCAGTACTTC. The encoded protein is CASSPRDRTYEQYF.

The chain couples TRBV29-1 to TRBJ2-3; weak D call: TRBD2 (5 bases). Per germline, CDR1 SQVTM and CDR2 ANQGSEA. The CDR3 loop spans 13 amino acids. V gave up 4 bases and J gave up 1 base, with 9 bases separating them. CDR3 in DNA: TGCAGCGTTGCGCTTAGCGGCACAGATACGCAGTATTTT. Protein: CSVALSGTDTQYF.

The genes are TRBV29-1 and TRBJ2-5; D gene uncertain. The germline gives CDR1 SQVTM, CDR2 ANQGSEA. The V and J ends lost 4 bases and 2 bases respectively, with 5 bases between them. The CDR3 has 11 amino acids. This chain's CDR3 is CSVVQQETQYF. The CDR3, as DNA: TGCAGCGTTGTCCAGCAAGAGACCCAGTACTTC.

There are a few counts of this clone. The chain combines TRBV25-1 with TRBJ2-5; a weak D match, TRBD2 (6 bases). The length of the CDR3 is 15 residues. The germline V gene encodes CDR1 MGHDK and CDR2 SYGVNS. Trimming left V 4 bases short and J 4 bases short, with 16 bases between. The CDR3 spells CASSVKSGPGETQYF. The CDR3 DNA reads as TGTGCCAGCAGTGTTAAGAGCGGGCCAGGAGAGACCCAGTACTTC.

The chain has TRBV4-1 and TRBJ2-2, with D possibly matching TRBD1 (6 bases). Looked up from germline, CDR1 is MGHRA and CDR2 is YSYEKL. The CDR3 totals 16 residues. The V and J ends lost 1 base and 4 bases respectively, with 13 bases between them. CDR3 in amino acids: CASSQGPAGATGELFF. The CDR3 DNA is TGCGCCAGCAGCCAAGGCCCCGCAGGGGCCACCGGGGAGCTGTTTTTT.

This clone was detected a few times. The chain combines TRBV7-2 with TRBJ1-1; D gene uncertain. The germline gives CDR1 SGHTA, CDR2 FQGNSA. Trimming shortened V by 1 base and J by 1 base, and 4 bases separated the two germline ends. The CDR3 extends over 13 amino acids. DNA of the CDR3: TGTGCCAGCAGCTTAGACAGGAACACTGAAGCTTTCTTT. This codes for CASSLDRNTEAFF.

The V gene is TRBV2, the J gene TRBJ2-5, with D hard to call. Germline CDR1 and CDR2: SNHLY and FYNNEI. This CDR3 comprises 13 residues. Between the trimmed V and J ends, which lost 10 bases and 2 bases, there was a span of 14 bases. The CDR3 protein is CATCLAEQETQYF. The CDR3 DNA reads TGTGCCACCTGCTTGGCGGAACAAGAGACCCAGTACTTC.

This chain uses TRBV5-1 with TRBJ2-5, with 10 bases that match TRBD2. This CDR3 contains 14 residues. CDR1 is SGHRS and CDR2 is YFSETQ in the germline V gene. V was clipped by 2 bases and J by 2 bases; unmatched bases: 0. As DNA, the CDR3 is TGCGCCAGCAGCTTACTAGCGGGGCAAGAGACCCAGTACTTC. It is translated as CASSLLAGQETQYF.

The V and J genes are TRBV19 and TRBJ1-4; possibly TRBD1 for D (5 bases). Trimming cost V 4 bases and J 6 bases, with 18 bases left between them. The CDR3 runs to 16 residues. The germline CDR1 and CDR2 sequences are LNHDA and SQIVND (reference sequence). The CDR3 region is CASSRNRPPEDEKLFF. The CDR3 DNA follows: TGTGCCAGTAGTAGGAACAGGCCCCCCGAAGATGAAAAACTGTTTTTT.

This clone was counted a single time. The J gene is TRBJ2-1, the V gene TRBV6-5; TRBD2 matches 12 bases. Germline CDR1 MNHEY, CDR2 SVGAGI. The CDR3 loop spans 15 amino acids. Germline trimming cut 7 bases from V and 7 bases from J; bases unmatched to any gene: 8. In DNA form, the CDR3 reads TGTGCCAGCAAGGCTAGCGGGGGGGCCTTTAATGAGCAGTTCTTC. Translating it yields CASKASGGAFNEQFF.

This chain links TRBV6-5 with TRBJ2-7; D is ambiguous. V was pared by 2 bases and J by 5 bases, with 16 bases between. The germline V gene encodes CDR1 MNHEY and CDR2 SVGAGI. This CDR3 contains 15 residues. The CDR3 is CASSYRFTESHEQYF. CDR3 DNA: TGTGCCAGCAGTTACCGTTTTACCGAGAGCCACGAGCAGTACTTC.

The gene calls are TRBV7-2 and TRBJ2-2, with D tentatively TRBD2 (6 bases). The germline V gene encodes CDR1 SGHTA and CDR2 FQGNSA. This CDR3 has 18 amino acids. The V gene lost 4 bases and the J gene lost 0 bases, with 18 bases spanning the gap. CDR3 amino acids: CASSSREATAANTGELFF. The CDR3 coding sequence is TGTGCCAGCAGCTCTAGGGAGGCGACAGCCGCGAACACCGGGGAGCTGTTTTTT.

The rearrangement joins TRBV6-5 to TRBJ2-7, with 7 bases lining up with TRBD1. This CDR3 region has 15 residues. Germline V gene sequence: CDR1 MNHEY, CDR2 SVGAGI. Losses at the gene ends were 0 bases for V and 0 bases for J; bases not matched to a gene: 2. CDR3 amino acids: CASSYSGTASYEQYF. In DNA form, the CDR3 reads TGTGCCAGCAGTTACTCCGGGACAGCCTCCTACGAGCAGTACTTC.

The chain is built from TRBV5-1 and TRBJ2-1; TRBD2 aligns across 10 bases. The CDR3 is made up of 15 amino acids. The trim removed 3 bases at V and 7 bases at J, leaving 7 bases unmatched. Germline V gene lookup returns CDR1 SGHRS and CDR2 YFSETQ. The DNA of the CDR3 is TGCGCCAGCAGCTGGACTAGCGGTGGCCGTAATGAGCAGTTCTTC. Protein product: CASSWTSGGRNEQFF.